This T cell receptor beta chain was obtained from a study of T-cell memory formation after mild COVID-19. Overall study results and limits: Of the contracting clones, CD4+ ones lay mainly in CM and EM, and CD8+ ones in EMRA.

CDR1 and CDR2 from the germline V gene are SQVTM and ANQGSEA. CDR3 length: 11 amino acids. V lost 3 bases to trimming and J lost 8 bases, with 10 bases between them. Only a few counts were recorded for this clonotype. The antigen is unknown. TCRdb reprocessed the 5' RACE reads via MiXCR and lists one record per CDR3 protein. The top ten hold 22% of the sample, which has 380,000 or so distinct CDR3 sequences, approximately 14% seen once. The sequence derives from a young man who had mild COVID-19 (a few samples of this study predate the infection). Cell type and time point are not known. Sequencing was performed on PBMCs or a T cell subset sorted from them (not recorded which). V gene TRBV29-1 combines with J gene TRBJ1-2; TRBD1 might be the D (6 bases). The CDR3 protein is CSVDRGGGYTF. The CDR3 region has the DNA TGCAGCGTTGACAGGGGAGGGGGCTACACCTTC.